This T cell receptor beta chain was recovered during a study of patients and donors after allogeneic stem cell transplantation. In germline, CDR1 is GTSNPN, CDR2 SVGIG (reference sequence). The CDR3 totals 17 residues. After removal of 5 bases from V and 5 bases from J, the junction contained 16 bases not matched to a gene. TCRdb used MiXCR to reprocess the RT-PCR reads, holding one entry per CDR3 protein. The sample lists about 960,000 distinct CDR3 sequences; more than 15% were seen once. Sequencing was done on a sample of blood, either unsorted or a sorted T cell fraction (not recorded which). This sequence joins TRBV30 and TRBJ1-1; 11 bases are shared with TRBD1. The TCR comes from a human donor who was either an allogeneic HSCT recipient or a stem cell or donor lymphocyte infusion donor (not recorded which). It is not recorded whose cells these are; they may come from a transplant donor. This CDR3 is CAWGRYPGQGAWTEAFF. CDR3 sequence (DNA): TGTGCCTGGGGTCGGTACCCCGGACAGGGGGCATGGACTGAAGCTTTCTTT.